This record covers a single T cell receptor beta chain. Allocation to cohorts depended on clinical history reported by the participants. Shortly before study entry, within 2 weeks, exposed participants had met a COVID-19 case. Profiled with immunoSEQ multiplex PCR; TCRdb holds only in-frame clones, not every one. This table holds under 250,000 clones, over 70% found once. The data belong to a study of blood T cell repertoires in COVID-19. The wider study: From the United States, Italy and Spain came samples of acute and convalescent COVID-19.

Germline V gives CDR1 LGHDT, CDR2 YNNKEL (reference sequence). CDR3 length equals 14 residues. The ends were cut back, 1 base at V and 7 bases at J, with 14 bases in the middle. This TCR came from a woman in her 30s who had been exposed to COVID-19. The rearrangement uses TRBV3-1 (or the pseudogene TRBV3-2) and TRBJ2-7; the D is unclear. Sequencing used PBMCs or T cells enriched from blood (not recorded which). The CDR3 protein is CASSQATQAWEQYF. The CDR3 DNA is TGTGCCAGCAGCCAAGCTACGCAGGCTTGGGAGCAGTACTTC.